A single sample gave rise to the 30 T cell receptor beta chains below, sequenced in a study of OX40 agonist ivuxolimab in advanced cancers. Libraries were prepared by immunoSEQ multiplex PCR; TCRdb keeps only in-frame clonotypes and omits some of them. The sample lists 90,000 or so clones; 85% to 90% were seen once. The sequencing here drew on CD4+ or CD8+ T cells sorted from blood, taken in a trial of the OX40 agonist ivuxolimab. Receptors were obtained from an adult with an advanced solid tumor such as melanoma, head and neck, liver or kidney cancer.

V gene TRBV7-6 combines with J gene TRBJ2-5, with D perhaps matching TRBD1 (6 bases). Trimming removed 4 bases from V and 2 bases from J, with 17 bases in between. Germline CDR1 SGHVS, CDR2 FNYEAQ. The CDR3 spans 16 residues. The DNA of the CDR3 is TGTGCCAGCAGCTCGACAGGCCGTCGAGAACAAGAGACCCAGTACTTC. Translation: CASSSTGRREQETQYF.

The rearrangement joins TRBV7-3 to TRBJ1-1, with D possibly TRBD1 on 6 matching bases. V lost 2 bases and J lost 5, with 15 bases in between. This CDR3 region has 15 residues. The germline V gene encodes CDR1 SGHTA and CDR2 FQGTGA. CDR3 in DNA: TGTGCCAGCAGCTTAGACAGGATAAGCCGGACTGAAGCTTTCTTT. Its translation is CASSLDRISRTEAFF. Variable domain in full (rest from reference TRBV7-3 and TRBJ1-1): GAGVSQTPSNKVTEKGKYVELRCDPISGHTALYWYRQSLGQGPEFLIYFQGTGAADDSGLPNDRFFAVRPEGSVSTLKIQRTERGDSAVYLCASSLDRISRTEAFFGQGTRLTVV.

The chain employs TRBV7-8 and TRBJ1-6; perhaps TRBD1 as D (5 bases). V was shortened by 2 bases and J by 6 bases, with 14 bases between the two germline ends. Germline CDR1 and CDR2: SGHVS and FQNEAQ. The CDR3 runs 16 residues. This chain's CDR3 is CASSLSGVGVNSPLHF. The CDR3 DNA reads as TGTGCCAGCAGCTTATCGGGGGTAGGCGTTAATTCACCCCTCCACTTT.

V gene TRBV5-4 combines with J gene TRBJ2-7, with TRBD1 as a possible D gene (6 bases). Per germline, CDR1 SGHNT and CDR2 YYREEE (reference sequence). This CDR3 spans 15 amino acids. Trimming stripped 2 bases from V and 4 bases from J, with 16 bases between. CDR3 coding DNA: TGTGCCAGCAGCTTATCGCAGGACAGTGGTTACGAGCAGTACTTC. It yields the protein CASSLSQDSGYEQYF.

The V call is TRBV19, the J call TRBJ2-3, with D uncertain. Germline-derived CDR1 and CDR2 are LNHDA and SQIVND (reference sequence). The V and J ends lost 7 bases and 4 bases respectively, with 21 bases between them. The CDR3 is 16 residues long. The CDR3 DNA sequence: TGTGCCAGTACCATGGGGAAAATCCCTGGAGCAGATACGCAGTATTTT. This gives the protein CASTMGKIPGADTQYF. Drawing the rest from reference TRBV19 and TRBJ2-3, the complete variable domain is DGGITQSPKYLFRKEGQNVTLSCEQNLNHDAMYWYRQDPGQGLRLIYYSQIVNDFQKGDIAEGYSVSREKKESFPLTVTSAQKNPTAFYLCASTMGKIPGADTQYFGPGTRLTVL.

This clone was picked up one time. The genes are TRBV5-1 and TRBJ2-1; the D is unclear. From germline, CDR1 is SGHRS and CDR2 YFSETQ. Trimming left V 0 bases short and J 2 bases short, with 9 bases between. The CDR3 loop spans 15 amino acids. CDR3 loop: CASSLGDQAYNEQFF. CDR3 sequence (DNA): TGCGCCAGCAGCTTGGGGGATCAGGCCTACAATGAGCAGTTCTTC.

The V call is TRBV15, the J call TRBJ2-5; D perhaps matches TRBD2 (5 bases). CDR3 length: 14 amino acids. Trimming removed 0 bases at V and 6 bases at J, with 11 bases between. Germline CDR1 and CDR2: LNHNV and YYDKDF (reference sequence). CDR3 loop: CATSRDLEDQTQYF. The DNA of the CDR3 is TGTGCCACCAGCAGAGATCTGGAGGACCAGACCCAGTACTTC.

The chain is built from TRBV2 and TRBJ2-1; 10 bases are a match to TRBD1. Germline CDR1 SNHLY, CDR2 FYNNEI. J lost 7 bases, V lost 6 bases, and 3 bases had no gene match. CDR3 length equals 13 residues. In DNA form, the CDR3 reads TGTGCCAGCAGCGGGGACAGGGGAAATGAGCAGTTCTTC. Encoded protein: CASSGDRGNEQFF. Drawing the rest from reference TRBV2 and TRBJ2-1, the complete variable domain is EPEVTQTPSHQVTQMGQEVILRCVPISNHLYFYWYRQILGQKVEFLVSFYNNEISEKSEIFDDQFSVERPDGSNFTLKIRSTKLEDSAMYFCASSGDRGNEQFFGPGTRLTVL.

This clone was detected only once. The rearrangement links TRBV9 to TRBJ2-3, with D unclear. Germline assignment: CDR1 SGDLS and CDR2 YYNGEE. The CDR3 runs 15 residues. V lost 0 bases and J 1 base, leaving 9 bases between the germline ends. For the CDR3, the DNA is TGTGCCAGCAGCGTAGGCGTATTCGGCACAGATACGCAGTATTTT. It translates to CASSVGVFGTDTQYF.

The chain has TRBV28 and TRBJ2-7, with D perhaps given as TRBD1 or TRBD2 (5 bases each). CDR1 MDHEN and CDR2 SYDVKM come from the germline V gene. V lost 1 base and J lost 9, with 13 bases in between. The CDR3 covers 13 residues. This CDR3 is CASSLSSTGTQYF. The CDR3 DNA follows: TGTGCCAGCAGTTTATCCTCCACCGGGACGCAGTACTTC.

The chain is built from TRBV5-6 and TRBJ2-1, with TRBD2 matching over 7 bases. The CDR3 loop spans 14 amino acids. The junction had 15 bases not matched to a gene; V was cut back by 9 bases and J by 9 bases. The germline CDR1 and CDR2 sequences are SGHDT and YYEEEE. The DNA of the CDR3 is TGTGCCACCCGACAGCGGGAAGGAGCAGGTGAGCAGTTCTTC. This translates into CATRQREGAGEQFF.

CDR3 nucleotides: TGTGCCAGCAGTACAGGGGTCACTGAAGCTTTCTTT. It codes for CASSTGVTEAFF. The chain combines TRBV2 with TRBJ1-1, with 7 bases identical to TRBD1. CDR1 and CDR2 (germline): SNHLY, FYNNEI. The CDR3 runs 12 residues. J was trimmed by 4 bases and V by 5 bases; bases with no gene match: 1.

V usage is TRBV9 and J usage is TRBJ2-1, with D possibly being TRBD1 (6 bases). Trimming took 0 bases from V and 5 from J, leaving 9 bases between them. The CDR3 totals 14 residues. Germline CDR1 SGDLS, CDR2 YYNGEE. This CDR3 is CASSVGDNHNEQFF. Here the CDR3 DNA reads TGTGCCAGCAGCGTAGGGGACAATCACAATGAGCAGTTCTTC.

The chain joins TRBV5-6 to TRBJ2-2, with 7 bases aligning to TRBD1. J was trimmed by 4 bases and V by 0 bases; bases with no gene match: 3. CDR3 size: 15 residues. The germline V gene encodes CDR1 SGHDT and CDR2 YYEEEE. CDR3 coding DNA: TGTGCCAGCAGCTTGGGGACAGGAGTCACCGGGGAGCTGTTTTTT. Translation: CASSLGTGVTGELFF.

The V and J genes are TRBV25-1 and TRBJ2-3; either TRBD1 or TRBD2 may supply D (6 bases each). Trimming pared 10 bases from V and 2 bases from J, leaving 22 bases between. Germline CDR1 and CDR2: MGHDK and SYGVNS. CDR3 length: 16 amino acids. Here the CDR3 reads CAIRGPYGSDTDTQYF. CDR3 DNA sequence: TGTGCCATTCGGGGGCCATACGGTTCGGACACAGATACGCAGTATTTT.

Here the CDR3 reads CASSLNGQGRETQYF. CDR3 in DNA: TGCGCCAGCAGCTTGAATGGGCAGGGGAGGGAGACCCAGTACTTC. V usage is TRBV5-1 and J usage is TRBJ2-5; the D gene could be TRBD1 or TRBD2 (6 bases each). Germline V gene data show CDR1 as SGHRS and CDR2 as YFSETQ. Trimming stripped 1 base from V and 5 bases from J, with 15 bases between. The length of the CDR3 is 15 residues.

V gene TRBV12-5 combines with J gene TRBJ1-5; 7 nucleotides line up with TRBD1. The length of the CDR3 is 18 residues. V shed 5 bases and J 3 bases; nucleotides not matched to a gene: 16. In germline, CDR1 is LGHNT, CDR2 FRNRAP. CDR3 DNA: TGTGCTAGTGGTACTTCCCGGGACAGCGGAATCTTCAATCAGCCCCAGCATTTT. It translates to CASGTSRDSGIFNQPQHF.

This chain connects TRBV2 to TRBJ1-5; the match to TRBD1 covers 7 bases. Unmatched junction bases numbered 9, after V lost 3 bases and J lost 7 bases. The CDR3 runs to 15 residues. CDR1 is SNHLY and CDR2 is FYNNEI in the germline V gene. CDR3 DNA sequence: TGTGCCAGCAGTGATCAGACAGGGACGGACCAGCCCCAGCATTTT. This codes for CASSDQTGTDQPQHF.

This chain uses TRBV6-6 with TRBJ2-3; D call uncertain. V lost 2 bases to trimming and J lost 0 bases, with 9 bases between them. The CDR3 spans 15 residues. CDR1 and CDR2 (germline): MNHNY, SVGAGI (reference sequence). CDR3 bases: TGTGCCAGCAGTTACGTTGCGCCGAGCACAGATACGCAGTATTTT. Protein product: CASSYVAPSTDTQYF.

CDR3 sequence: CASSQGTGSSYEQYF. The CDR3 DNA reads as TGTGCCAGCAGCCAGGGGACAGGTAGCTCCTACGAGCAGTACTTC. This sequence joins TRBV6-5 and TRBJ2-7; 8 bases agree with TRBD1. J lost 0 bases, V lost 6 bases, and 7 bases had no gene match. Germline values: CDR1 MNHEY, CDR2 SVGAGI. CDR3 length equals 15 residues.

There are a few counts of this clone. The chain is built from TRBV7-9 and TRBJ1-2; D gene uncertain. Germline values: CDR1 SEHNR, CDR2 FQNEAQ (reference sequence). Trimming took off 3 bases at V and 3 bases at J, with 8 bases between the two ends. The CDR3 has 13 residues. The CDR3 spells CASSFPRYYGYTF. CDR3 DNA: TGTGCCAGCAGCTTTCCCAGATACTATGGCTACACCTTC.

This chain uses TRBV7-9 with TRBJ1-2; tentatively, D is TRBD1 (5 bases). The V gene's germline CDR1 is SEHNR and CDR2 FQNEAQ (reference sequence). The ends were cut back, 4 bases at V and 3 bases at J, with 15 bases in the middle. The CDR3 contains 15 residues. The chain's CDR3 is CASSYIRDLHYGYTF. The CDR3 DNA reads TGTGCCAGCAGCTATATTCGGGACTTGCACTATGGCTACACCTTC.

The V and J genes are TRBV7-2 and TRBJ1-1, with TRBD1 identical over 7 bases. This CDR3 contains 14 residues. Germline V gene lookup returns CDR1 SGHTA and CDR2 FQGNSA. V was clipped by 0 bases and J by 4 bases; unmatched bases: 2. The CDR3 DNA reads TGTGCCAGCAGCTTAGCCAGGGGGGGCACTGAAGCTTTCTTT. This translates into CASSLARGGTEAFF. Looking up the rest from reference TRBV7-2 and TRBJ1-1 gives the full variable domain: GAGVSQSPSNKVTEKGKDVELRCDPISGHTALYWYRQSLGQGLEFLIYFQGNSAPDKSGLPSDRFSAERTGGSVSTLTIQRTQQEDSAVYLCASSLARGGTEAFFGQGTRLTVV.

V gene TRBV6-5 combines with J gene TRBJ1-1; D is uncertain. V gave up 8 bases and J gave up 1 base, with 5 bases separating them. The CDR3 runs 11 residues. Germline V gene lookup returns CDR1 MNHEY and CDR2 SVGAGI. This CDR3 reads CASRRNTEAFF. CDR3 nucleotide sequence: TGTGCCAGCCGCAGGAACACTGAAGCTTTCTTT.

The chain carries TRBV7-9 and TRBJ1-1; tentative D call: TRBD1 (5 bases). Per the germline V gene, CDR1 is SEHNR and CDR2 is FQNEAQ (reference sequence). V was clipped by 3 bases and J by 4 bases, with 15 bases between them. The length of the CDR3 is 15 residues. The CDR3 nucleotides are TGTGCCAGCAGCTTTCTTGCTGGGGCACTCACTGAAGCTTTCTTT. Translation gives CASSFLAGALTEAFF. Full variable domain (missing parts from reference TRBV7-9 and TRBJ1-1): DTGVSQNPRHKITKRGQNVTFRCDPISEHNRLYWYRQTLGQGPEFLTYFQNEAQLEKSRLLSDRFSAERPKGSFSTLEIQRTEQGDSAMYLCASSFLAGALTEAFFGQGTRLTVV.

The J gene is TRBJ2-7, the V gene TRBV5-4; D perhaps matches TRBD1 (6 bases). Germline V gene data show CDR1 as SGHNT and CDR2 as YYREEE (reference sequence). V dropped 5 bases and J dropped 2 bases, with 17 bases sitting between them. The CDR3 extends over 15 amino acids. In nucleotides, the CDR3 is TGTGCCAGCAGATCCCGTCGGGCAGGGGCCTACGAGCAGTACTTC. Amino acids: CASRSRRAGAYEQYF.

The chain is built from TRBV5-1 and TRBJ1-1, with 7 bases matching TRBD1. The CDR3 contains 15 residues. The V segment lost 4 bases and the J segment 6 bases; nucleotides outside the gene matches: 12. Germline lookup yields CDR1 SGHRS and CDR2 YFSETQ. CDR3 amino acids: CASSTRQGAGAEAFF. CDR3 nucleotide sequence: TGCGCCAGCAGCACCAGACAGGGAGCGGGGGCTGAAGCTTTCTTT.

This chain uses TRBV9 with TRBJ1-1; D not resolved. The CDR3 has 14 amino acids. CDR1 SGDLS and CDR2 YYNGEE come from the germline V gene. The V and J ends lost 7 bases and 0 bases respectively, with 13 bases between them. The CDR3 DNA is TGTGCCAGCGCGTCAGATCCCTTGAACACTGAAGCTTTCTTT. Translated, it gives CASASDPLNTEAFF.

This clone was detected only once. The CDR3 DNA sequence: TGCGCCAGCATCACCCAGACGGGACTAGCGGGGGCCTACAATGAGCAGTTCTTC. This gives the protein CASITQTGLAGAYNEQFF. This chain joins TRBV5-1 and TRBJ2-1; 14 bases align to TRBD2. This CDR3 is built from 18 residues. In germline, CDR1 is SGHRS, CDR2 YFSETQ. Trimming took 6 bases from V and 2 from J; bases not matched to a gene: 10.

This clone is a singleton in its sample. The chain has TRBV5-5 and TRBJ1-5; D ambiguous. Trimming cost V 0 bases and J 1 base, with 14 bases left between them. The CDR3 is 17 amino acids. Germline V CDR1 and CDR2: SGHKS, YYEKEE (reference sequence). This CDR3 is CASSLGRRQKSNQPQHF. CDR3 DNA sequence: TGTGCCAGCAGCTTGGGACGACGGCAAAAGAGCAATCAGCCCCAGCATTTT.